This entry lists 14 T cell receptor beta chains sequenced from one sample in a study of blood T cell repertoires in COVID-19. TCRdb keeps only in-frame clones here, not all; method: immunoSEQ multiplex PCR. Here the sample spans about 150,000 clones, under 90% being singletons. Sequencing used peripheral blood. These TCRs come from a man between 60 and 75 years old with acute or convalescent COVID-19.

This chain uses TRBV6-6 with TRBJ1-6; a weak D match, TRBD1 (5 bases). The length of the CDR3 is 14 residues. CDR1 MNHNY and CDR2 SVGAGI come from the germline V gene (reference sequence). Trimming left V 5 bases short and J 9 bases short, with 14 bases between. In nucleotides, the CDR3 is TGTGCCAGCAGTCTTGGGGGGGAAACTTCACCCCTCCACTTT. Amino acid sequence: CASSLGGETSPLHF.

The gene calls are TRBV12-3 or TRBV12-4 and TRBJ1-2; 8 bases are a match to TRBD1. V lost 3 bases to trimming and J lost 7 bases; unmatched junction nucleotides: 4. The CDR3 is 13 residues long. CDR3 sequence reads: CASSFTTGGGYTF. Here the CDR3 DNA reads TGTGCCAGCAGTTTCACAACAGGGGGTGGCTACACCTTC.

The CDR3 protein is CSVRQGWNNEKLFF. The CDR3 nucleotides are TGCAGCGTGAGACAGGGGTGGAATAATGAAAAACTGTTTTTT. The chain is built from TRBV29-1 and TRBJ1-4; 8 positions match TRBD1. The V segment lost 6 bases and the J segment 4 bases; nucleotides outside the gene matches: 7. CDR1 is SQVTM, CDR2 ANQGSEA, per germline. The CDR3 runs to 14 residues.

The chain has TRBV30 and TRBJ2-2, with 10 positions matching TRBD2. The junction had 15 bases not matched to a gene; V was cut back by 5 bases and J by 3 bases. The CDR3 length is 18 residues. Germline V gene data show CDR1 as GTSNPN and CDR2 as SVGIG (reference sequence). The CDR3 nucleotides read TGTGCCTGGGGGGGTGGGCTAGCGGGAGCCCGTTACACCGGGGAGCTGTTTTTT. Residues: CAWGGGLAGARYTGELFF.

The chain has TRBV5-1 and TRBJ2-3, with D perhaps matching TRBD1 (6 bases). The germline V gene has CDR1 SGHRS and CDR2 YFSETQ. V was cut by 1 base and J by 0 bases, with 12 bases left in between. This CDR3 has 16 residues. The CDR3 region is CASSLRAGASTDTQYF. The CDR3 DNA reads TGCGCCAGCAGCTTGCGGGCAGGGGCGAGCACAGATACGCAGTATTTT. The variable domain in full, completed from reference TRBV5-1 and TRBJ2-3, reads KAGVTQTPRYLIKTRGQQVTLSCSPISGHRSVSWYQQTPGQGLQFLFEYFSETQRNKGNFPGRFSGRQFSNSRSEMNVSTLELGDSALYLCASSLRAGASTDTQYFGPGTRLTVL.

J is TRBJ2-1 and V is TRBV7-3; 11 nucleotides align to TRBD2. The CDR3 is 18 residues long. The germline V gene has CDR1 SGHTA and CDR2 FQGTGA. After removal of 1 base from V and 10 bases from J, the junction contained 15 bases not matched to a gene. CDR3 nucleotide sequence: TGTGCCAGCAGCTTAAGCGGGGTTACTAGCGGGGGAATAAAGGAGCAGTTCTTC. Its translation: CASSLSGVTSGGIKEQFF.

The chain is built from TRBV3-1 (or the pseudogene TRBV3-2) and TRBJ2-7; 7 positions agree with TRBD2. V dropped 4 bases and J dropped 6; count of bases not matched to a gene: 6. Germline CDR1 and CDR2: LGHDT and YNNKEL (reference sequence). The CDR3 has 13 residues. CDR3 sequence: CASSRLLASEQYF. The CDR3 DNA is TGTGCCAGCAGCCGCTTACTAGCGAGCGAGCAGTACTTC.

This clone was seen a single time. The CDR3 DNA is TGTGCCAGCAGCCCAAGTGGCTCCGAAGTTTCACCCCTCCACTTT. Translation: CASSPSGSEVSPLHF. V gene TRBV9 combines with J gene TRBJ1-6; unclear D gene. Germline V CDR1 and CDR2: SGDLS, YYNGEE. The CDR3 has 15 amino acids. The ends were cut back, 4 bases at V and 9 bases at J, with 17 bases in the middle.

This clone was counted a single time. The CDR3 DNA reads TGTGCCAGCAGCGGTGACAGACCTGTCAATACCGGGGAGCTGTTTTTT. The encoded protein is CASSGDRPVNTGELFF. The chain is built from TRBV9 and TRBJ2-2; a weak D match, TRBD1 (5 bases). This CDR3 has 16 amino acids. The germline V gene encodes CDR1 SGDLS and CDR2 YYNGEE. With 3 bases removed from V and 5 bases from J, the gap between germline ends came to 17 bases.

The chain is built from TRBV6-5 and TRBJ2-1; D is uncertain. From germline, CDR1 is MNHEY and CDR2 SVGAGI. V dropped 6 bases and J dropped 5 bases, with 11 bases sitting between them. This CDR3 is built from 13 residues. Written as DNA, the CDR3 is TGTGCCAGCAGGCGATTAGCAGACAATGAGCAGTTCTTC. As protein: CASRRLADNEQFF.

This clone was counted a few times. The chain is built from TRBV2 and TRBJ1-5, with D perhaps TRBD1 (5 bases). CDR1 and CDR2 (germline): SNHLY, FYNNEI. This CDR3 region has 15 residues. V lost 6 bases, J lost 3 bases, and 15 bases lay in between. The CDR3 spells CASREGPWVNQPQHF. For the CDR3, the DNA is TGTGCCAGCAGGGAGGGACCCTGGGTCAATCAGCCCCAGCATTTT.

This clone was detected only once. This CDR3 is CASTPGIGARKTQYF. Here the CDR3 DNA reads TGTGCCAGTACCCCCGGAATAGGGGCTAGGAAGACCCAGTACTTC. The V and J genes are TRBV19 and TRBJ2-5, with D tentatively TRBD1 (5 bases). CDR1 is LNHDA and CDR2 is SQIVND in the germline V gene (reference sequence). CDR3 length equals 15 residues. V was clipped by 7 bases and J by 6 bases, with 21 bases between them.

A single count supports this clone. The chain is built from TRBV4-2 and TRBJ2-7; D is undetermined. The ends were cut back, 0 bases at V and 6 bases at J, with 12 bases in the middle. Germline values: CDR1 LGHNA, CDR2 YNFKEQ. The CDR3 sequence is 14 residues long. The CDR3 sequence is CASSQEVRVREQYF. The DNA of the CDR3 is TGTGCCAGCAGCCAAGAAGTTAGAGTGCGCGAGCAGTACTTC.

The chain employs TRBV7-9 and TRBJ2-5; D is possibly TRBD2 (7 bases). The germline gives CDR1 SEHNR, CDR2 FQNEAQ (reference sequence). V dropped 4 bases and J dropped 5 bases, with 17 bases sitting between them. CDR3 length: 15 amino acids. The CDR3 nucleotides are TGTGCCAGCAGCTATCCTCGGGGGGCAGAGGAGACCCAGTACTTC. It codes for CASSYPRGAEETQYF.